Presented here are 13 T cell receptor beta chains from one specimen sequenced in a study of cytomegalovirus exposure and HLA in healthy donors. Clones were sequenced by immunoSEQ multiplex PCR, and TCRdb holds only the in-frame ones, with some missing. The data show about 360,000 clones, approximately 90% seen once. The source material was PBMCs. The receptors shown here come from a woman aged 18 to 35 in good health and CMV-seronegative.

This chain connects TRBV9 to TRBJ2-7, with TRBD2 matching over 7 bases. Trimming removed 4 bases from V and 4 bases from J; junction bases left unmatched: 8. Germline values: CDR1 SGDLS, CDR2 YYNGEE. There are 14 residues in the CDR3. CDR3 sequence (DNA): TGTGCCAGCAGCCTGTCCGGGACTAATTACGAGCAGTACTTC. It specifies CASSLSGTNYEQYF.

The chain links TRBV27 to TRBJ2-7; TRBD1 is a possible D gene (6 bases). V was shortened by 3 bases and J by 2 bases, with 11 bases between the two germline ends. The CDR3 sequence is 14 residues long. CDR1 is MNHEY, CDR2 SMNVEV, per germline (reference sequence). The CDR3: CASSFGGQTYEQYF. The CDR3 nucleotides are TGTGCCAGCAGTTTCGGAGGACAGACCTACGAGCAGTACTTC.

The rearrangement uses TRBV5-1 and TRBJ2-1; 9 nucleotides match TRBD1. The V gene end was trimmed by 3 bases and the J gene end by 7 bases; junction bases not matched to a gene: 8. The CDR3 loop spans 15 amino acids. From germline, CDR1 is SGHRS and CDR2 YFSETQ. CDR3 nucleotide sequence: TGCGCCAGCAGCTGGGGGACAGGGATTTGGAATGAGCAGTTCTTC. It translates to CASSWGTGIWNEQFF.

The chain employs TRBV5-1 and TRBJ2-1; unclear D gene. CDR1 is SGHRS and CDR2 is YFSETQ in the germline V gene. Trimming removed 4 bases at V and 10 bases at J, with 9 bases between. This CDR3 comprises 11 residues. The CDR3 DNA reads as TGCGCCAGCAGCGGGCCCAGCGAGCAGTTCTTC. Translated, it gives CASSGPSEQFF.

The rearrangement links TRBV18 to TRBJ2-1; 11 positions match TRBD2. This CDR3 region has 16 residues. Germline CDR1 is KGHSH and CDR2 is LQKENI. V lost 6 bases, J lost 3 bases, and 7 bases stayed unmatched. The DNA for the CDR3 is TGTGCCAGCTCCCCAGCTAGCGGGGGGCTCTACAATGAGCAGTTCTTC. Amino acid sequence: CASSPASGGLYNEQFF.

This chain connects TRBV2 to TRBJ1-2; no reliable D call. Germline-derived CDR1 and CDR2 are SNHLY and FYNNEI. CDR3 length: 16 residues. V was shortened by 7 bases and J by 6 bases, with 24 bases between the two germline ends. The CDR3 region has the DNA TGTGCCAGCACCGAAGGCCTAGGCTTGCCCTATGATGGCTACACCTTC. As protein: CASTEGLGLPYDGYTF.

CDR3 nucleotides: TGTGCCAGTAGTACAACAACAGGCGTGAATCAGCCCCAGCATTTT. It encodes CASSTTTGVNQPQHF. The J gene is TRBJ1-5, the V gene TRBV19, with D possibly matching TRBD1 (5 bases). There are 15 residues in the CDR3. CDR1 is LNHDA, CDR2 SQIVND, per germline (reference sequence). With 4 bases removed from V and 4 bases from J, the gap between germline ends came to 14 bases.

The V and J genes are TRBV28 and TRBJ1-1; 9 nucleotides line up with TRBD1. The CDR3 sequence is 13 residues long. The junction had 10 bases not matched to a gene; V was cut back by 10 bases and J by 7 bases. Germline V gives CDR1 MDHEN, CDR2 SYDVKM. The CDR3 nucleotides read TGTGCCATCCAACAGGGGGCGATGGGTGAAGCTTTCTTT. Protein product: CAIQQGAMGEAFF.

The chain has TRBV5-1 and TRBJ2-3; 10 bases are shared with TRBD2. V lost 0 bases and J lost 6; bases outside the gene matches: 7. This CDR3 has 16 residues. Germline V gives CDR1 SGHRS, CDR2 YFSETQ. CDR3 coding DNA: TGCGCCAGCAGCTTGGACTTAGCGGGAGGAGGGGATACGCAGTATTTT. Protein sequence: CASSLDLAGGGDTQYF.

The chain is built from TRBV4-1 and TRBJ2-1, with 9 bases fitting TRBD2. CDR1 MGHRA and CDR2 YSYEKL come from the germline V gene. The CDR3 has 18 amino acids. V was pared by 0 bases and J by 2 bases, with 8 bases of the junction left unmatched. The CDR3 nucleotides are TGCGCCAGCAGCCAAGAACCTGTTGGCGGGGGGGCCTACAATGAGCAGTTCTTC. Its protein is CASSQEPVGGGAYNEQFF.

The chain joins TRBV29-1 to TRBJ1-2; 9 bases fit TRBD1. This CDR3 has 13 amino acids. Per germline, CDR1 SQVTM and CDR2 ANQGSEA. Trimming cost V 7 bases and J 4 bases; bases outside gene matches: 7. Here the CDR3 reads CSAQTGGIYGYTF. CDR3 DNA: TGCAGCGCCCAGACAGGGGGGATCTATGGCTACACCTTC.

The chain joins TRBV6-5 to TRBJ1-1; the match to TRBD1 covers 7 bases. Trimming took 8 bases from V and 3 from J; bases not matched to a gene: 0. The CDR3 runs 11 residues. Germline V lookup: CDR1 MNHEY, CDR2 SVGAGI. The CDR3 DNA reads as TGTGCCAGCGGACAGGACACTGAAGCTTTCTTT. It yields the protein CASGQDTEAFF.

The chain is built from TRBV4-1 and TRBJ2-1; 11 bases align to TRBD2. The V gene end was trimmed by 1 base and the J gene end by 8 bases; junction bases not matched to a gene: 4. Germline lookup yields CDR1 MGHRA and CDR2 YSYEKL. The CDR3 contains 15 residues. The CDR3 DNA follows: TGCGCCAGCAGCCAAGTACTAGCGGGAGACTATGAGCAGTTCTTC. Its protein is CASSQVLAGDYEQFF.